This is a list of T cell receptor beta chains from one sample in a study of T cells in localized non-small cell lung cancer. Generated by immunoSEQ multiplex PCR, the TCRdb table keeps only in-frame clones and is missing some. Here the sample spans about 52,000 clones, 70% to 90% being singletons. The input for sequencing was PBMCs, taken before any cancer treatment. The receptors here all came from a female donor with stage II lung adenocarcinoma. CDR3s include the opening cysteine and the closing phenylalanine or tryptophan. A D gene is named only where the DNA matches it firmly. Not all rows give a size; the values are once, few, many and, for expanded clones, a class.

length	size	D	V	J	DNA	CDR3
11	-	-	TRBV19	TRBJ1-1	TGTGCCAGTAGTGGACAGACTGAAGCTTTCTTT	CASSGQTEAFF
15	-	-	TRBV18	TRBJ1-3	TGTGCCAGCTCTAGGACCGACGGCTCTGGAAACACCATATATTTT	CASSRTDGSGNTIYF
13	few	-	TRBV6-5	TRBJ1-1	TGTGCCAGCAGTTACAGCGGGAGGCAAGAAGCTTTCTTT	CASSYSGRQEAFF
15	-	TRBD1	TRBV18	TRBJ1-1	TGTGCCAGCTCACTGAGTCAGGACAGGTACGCTGAAGCTTTCTTT	CASSLSQDRYAEAFF
14	-	-	TRBV10-3	TRBJ2-1	TGTGCCATCTCTTTCGGTGGACCGCACAATGAGCAGTTCTTC	CAISFGGPHNEQFF
16	medium-sized	TRBD2	TRBV25-1	TRBJ2-5	TGTGCCAGCAGTCCCGGTCGGGCTAGCGGGGAAGAGACCCAGTACTTC	CASSPGRASGEETQYF
15	-	TRBD1	TRBV5-1	TRBJ1-2	TGCGCCAGCAGCTGGGCGGGACAGGGGGCGGATGGCTACACCTTC	CASSWAGQGADGYTF
16	-	-	TRBV5-1	TRBJ2-4	TGCGCCAGCAGCCCCTCCGACAGTTTAGCCAAAAACATTCAGTACTTC	CASSPSDSLAKNIQYF
15	few	-	TRBV2	TRBJ1-5	TGTGCCAGCAGTGAAGCCTGGGGAAGCAATCAGCCCCAGCATTTT	CASSEAWGSNQPQHF
15	-	-	TRBV27	TRBJ2-7	TGTGCCAGCAGTGGGGGTGGAGCTCCCTCCTACGAGCAGTACTTC	CASSGGGAPSYEQYF
16	-	TRBD1	TRBV6-6	TRBJ1-3	TGTGCCAGCAGTTACTCCTCGACAGGGGCTGGAAACACCATATATTTT	CASSYSSTGAGNTIYF
17	-	-	TRBV28	TRBJ1-1	TGTGCCAGCAGTCCGCCTTTACAGGGTCCCTTGAACACTGAAGCTTTCTTT	CASSPPLQGPLNTEAFF